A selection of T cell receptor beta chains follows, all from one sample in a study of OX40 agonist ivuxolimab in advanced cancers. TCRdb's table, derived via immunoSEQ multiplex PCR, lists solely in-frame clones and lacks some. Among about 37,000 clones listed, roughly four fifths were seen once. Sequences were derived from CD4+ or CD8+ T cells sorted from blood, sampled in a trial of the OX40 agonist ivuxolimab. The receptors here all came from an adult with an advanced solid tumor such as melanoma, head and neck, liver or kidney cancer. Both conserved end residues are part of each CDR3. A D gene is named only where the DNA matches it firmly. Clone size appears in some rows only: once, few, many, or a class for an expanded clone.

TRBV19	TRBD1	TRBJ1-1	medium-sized	TGTGCCAGTAGTGCGGGACAGGACAACACTGAAGCTTTCTTT	CASSAGQDNTEAFF
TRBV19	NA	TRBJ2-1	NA	TGTGCCAGTAGTATAAGCGTATACAATGAGCAGTTCTTC	CASSISVYNEQFF
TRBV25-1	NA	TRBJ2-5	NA	TGTGCCAGCAGTGAAGGTAGCGGCGTGTACCAAGAGACCCAGTACTTC	CASSEGSGVYQETQYF
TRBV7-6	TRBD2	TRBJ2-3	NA	TGTGCCAGCAGCTTGGAACTAGCGGGCTCAACAGATACGCAGTATTTT	CASSLELAGSTDTQYF
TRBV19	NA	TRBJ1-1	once	TGTGCCAGTAGTATTTTTAATATAGGGGGTACGAACACTGAAGCTTTCTTT	CASSIFNIGGTNTEAFF
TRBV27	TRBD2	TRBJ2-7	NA	TGTGCCAGCAGTTTAGCGGGGGGCCACCTCTACGAGCAGTACTTC	CASSLAGGHLYEQYF
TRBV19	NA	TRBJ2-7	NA	TGTGCCAGTATCGGAATCAGGGTTCACGAGCAGTACTTC	CASIGIRVHEQYF
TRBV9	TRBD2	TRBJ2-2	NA	TGTGCCAGCAGCGCCGCTACTAGCGGGGGGGCCTGGACCGGGGAGCTGTTTTTT	CASSAATSGGAWTGELFF
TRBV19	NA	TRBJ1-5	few	TGTGCCAGTAGTATACGCAGACAGGCGTATAGCAATCAGCCCCAGCATTTT	CASSIRRQAYSNQPQHF
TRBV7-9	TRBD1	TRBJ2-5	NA	TGTGCCAGCAGAACCAAGGGGACAGGGGGCGAAGAGACCCAGTACTTC	CASRTKGTGGEETQYF
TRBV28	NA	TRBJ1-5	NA	TGTGCCAGCACCTCCTATGGGGGGAATCAGCCCCAGCATTTT	CASTSYGGNQPQHF
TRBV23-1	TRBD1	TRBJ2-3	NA	TGCGCCAGCAGTCCCCGCCGGGACAGGGTCACAGATACGCAGTATTTT	CASSPRRDRVTDTQYF
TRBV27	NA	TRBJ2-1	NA	TGTGCCAGCAGTTTCGAAGGGTCCTACAATGAGCAGTTCTTC	CASSFEGSYNEQFF
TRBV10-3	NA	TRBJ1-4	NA	TGTGCCACCACAGAGGCCACGGACAGCCTTAATGAAAAACTGTTTTTT	CATTEATDSLNEKLFF
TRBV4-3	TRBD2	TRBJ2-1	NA	TGCGCCAGCAGCCAAGATAGACGGGGGGGCCCTTACAATGAGCAGTTCTTC	CASSQDRRGGPYNEQFF